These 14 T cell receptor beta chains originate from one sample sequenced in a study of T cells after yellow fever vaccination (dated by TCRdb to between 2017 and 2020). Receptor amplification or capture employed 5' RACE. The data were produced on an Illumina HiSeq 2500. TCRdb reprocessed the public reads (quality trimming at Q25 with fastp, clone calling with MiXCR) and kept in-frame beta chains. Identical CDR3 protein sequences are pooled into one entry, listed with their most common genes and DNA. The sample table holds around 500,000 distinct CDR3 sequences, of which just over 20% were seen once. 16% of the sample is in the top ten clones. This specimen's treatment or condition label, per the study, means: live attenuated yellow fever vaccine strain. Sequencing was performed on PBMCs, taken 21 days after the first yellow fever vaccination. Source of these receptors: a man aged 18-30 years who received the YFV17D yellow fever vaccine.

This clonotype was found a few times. The CDR3 spells CSVAPDTQYF. DNA of the CDR3: TGCAGCGTTGCCCCAGATACGCAGTATTTT. This chain connects TRBV29-1 to TRBJ2-3; no definite D call. CDR1 is SQVTM and CDR2 is ANQGSEA in the germline V gene. Trimming stripped 4 bases from V and 4 bases from J, with 3 bases between. The CDR3 consists of 10 residues.

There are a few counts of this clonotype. CDR3 loop: CASSFGEGLVNNQPQHF. The CDR3 DNA reads TGTGCCAGCAGCTTTGGAGAAGGGCTCGTTAACAATCAGCCCCAGCATTTT. The chain is built from TRBV5-5 and TRBJ1-5; D uncertain. This CDR3 has 17 residues. Deletions cut 2 bases from V and 3 bases from J, with 18 bases between. The germline gives CDR1 SGHKS, CDR2 YYEKEE (reference sequence).

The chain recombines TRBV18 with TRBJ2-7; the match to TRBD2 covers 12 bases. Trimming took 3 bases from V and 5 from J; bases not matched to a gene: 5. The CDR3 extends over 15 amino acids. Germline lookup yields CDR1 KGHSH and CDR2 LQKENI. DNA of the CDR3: TGTGCCAGCTCACCCCTAGCGGGGGGGCCCCACGAGCAGTACGTC. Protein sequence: CASSPLAGGPHEQYV.

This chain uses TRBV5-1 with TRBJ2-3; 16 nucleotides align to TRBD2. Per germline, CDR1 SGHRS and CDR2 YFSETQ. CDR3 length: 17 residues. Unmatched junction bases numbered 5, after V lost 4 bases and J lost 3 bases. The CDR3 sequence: CASSLGLAGGQTDTQYF. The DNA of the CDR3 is TGCGCCAGCAGCCTGGGACTAGCGGGGGGGCAGACAGATACGCAGTATTTT.

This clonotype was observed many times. The chain's CDR3 is CSVGPGGETQYF. Here the CDR3 DNA reads TGCAGCGTTGGCCCAGGGGGGGAGACCCAGTACTTC. The chain joins TRBV29-1 to TRBJ2-5; maybe TRBD1 (7 bases). This CDR3 spans 12 amino acids. Germline CDR1 SQVTM, CDR2 ANQGSEA. V was shortened by 4 bases and J by 5 bases, with 11 bases between the two germline ends.

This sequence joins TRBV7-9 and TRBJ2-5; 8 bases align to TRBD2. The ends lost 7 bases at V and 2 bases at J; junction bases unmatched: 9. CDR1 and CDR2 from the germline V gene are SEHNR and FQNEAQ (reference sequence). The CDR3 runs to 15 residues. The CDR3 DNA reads TGTGCCAGCACGCCTCCGGGAGGGGGTCAAGAGACCCAGTACTTC. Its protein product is CASTPPGGGQETQYF.

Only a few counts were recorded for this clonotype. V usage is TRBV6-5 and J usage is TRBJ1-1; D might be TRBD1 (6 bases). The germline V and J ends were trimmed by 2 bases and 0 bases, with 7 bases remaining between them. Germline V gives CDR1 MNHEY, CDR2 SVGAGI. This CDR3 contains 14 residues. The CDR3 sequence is CASSYGDMNTEAFF. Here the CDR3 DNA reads TGTGCCAGCAGTTACGGGGACATGAACACTGAAGCTTTCTTT.

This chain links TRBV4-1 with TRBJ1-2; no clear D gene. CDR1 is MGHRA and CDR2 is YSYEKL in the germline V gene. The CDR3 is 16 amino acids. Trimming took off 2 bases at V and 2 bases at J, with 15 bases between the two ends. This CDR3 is CASSQLTNGNNYGYTF. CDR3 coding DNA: TGCGCCAGCAGCCAACTCACCAACGGGAACAACTATGGCTACACCTTC.

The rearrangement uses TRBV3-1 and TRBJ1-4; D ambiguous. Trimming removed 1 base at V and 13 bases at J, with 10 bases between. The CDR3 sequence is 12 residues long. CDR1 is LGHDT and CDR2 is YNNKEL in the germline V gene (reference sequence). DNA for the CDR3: TGTGCCAGCAGCCAAGGGGGAGGCGGACTGTTTTTT. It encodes CASSQGGGGLFF.

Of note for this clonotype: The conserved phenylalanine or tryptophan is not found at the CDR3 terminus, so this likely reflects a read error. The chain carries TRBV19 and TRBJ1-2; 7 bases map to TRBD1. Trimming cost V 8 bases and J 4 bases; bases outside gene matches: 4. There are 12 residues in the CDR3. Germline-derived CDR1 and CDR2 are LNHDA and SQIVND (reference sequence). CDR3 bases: TGTGCCAGTTCCGACAGGGCCTATGGCTACACCTTA. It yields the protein CASSDRAYGYTL.

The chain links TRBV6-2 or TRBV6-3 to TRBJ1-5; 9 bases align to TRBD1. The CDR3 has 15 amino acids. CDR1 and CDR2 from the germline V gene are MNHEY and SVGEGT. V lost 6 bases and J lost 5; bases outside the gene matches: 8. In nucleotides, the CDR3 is TGTGCCAGCAGATTCCCGGGACAGGGTGATCAGCCCCAGCATTTT. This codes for CASRFPGQGDQPQHF.

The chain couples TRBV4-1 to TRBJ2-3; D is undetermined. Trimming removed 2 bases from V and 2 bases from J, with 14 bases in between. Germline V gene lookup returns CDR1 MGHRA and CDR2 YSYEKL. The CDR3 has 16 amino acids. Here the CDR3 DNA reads TGCGCCAGCAGCCAATTCGAGGCCCGCAACACAGATACGCAGTATTTT. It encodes CASSQFEARNTDTQYF.

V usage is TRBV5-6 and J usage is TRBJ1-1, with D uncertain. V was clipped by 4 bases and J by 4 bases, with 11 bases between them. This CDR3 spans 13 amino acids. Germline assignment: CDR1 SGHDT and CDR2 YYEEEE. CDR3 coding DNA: TGTGCCAGCAGCCGCATAGGGAGCACTGAAGCTTTCTTT. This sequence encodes CASSRIGSTEAFF.

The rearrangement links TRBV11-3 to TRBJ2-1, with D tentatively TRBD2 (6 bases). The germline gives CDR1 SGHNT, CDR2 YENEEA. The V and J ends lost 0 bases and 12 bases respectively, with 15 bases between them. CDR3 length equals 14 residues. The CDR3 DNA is TGTGCCAGCAGCTTAGATGGGGTGGGGGGATTGCAGTTCTTC. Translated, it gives CASSLDGVGGLQFF.